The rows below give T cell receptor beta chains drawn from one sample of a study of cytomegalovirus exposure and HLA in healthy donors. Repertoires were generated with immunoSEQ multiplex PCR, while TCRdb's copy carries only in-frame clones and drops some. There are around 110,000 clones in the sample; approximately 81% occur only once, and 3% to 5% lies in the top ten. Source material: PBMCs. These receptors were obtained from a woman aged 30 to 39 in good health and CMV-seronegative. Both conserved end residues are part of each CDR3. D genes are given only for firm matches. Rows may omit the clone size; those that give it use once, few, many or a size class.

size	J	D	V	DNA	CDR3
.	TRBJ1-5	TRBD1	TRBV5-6	TGTGCCAGCAGCTTGGGGACAGGGATCAATCAGCCCCAGCATTTT	CASSLGTGINQPQHF
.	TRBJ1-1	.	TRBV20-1	TGCAGAAAGCCCCAGACAGGTTCGGCTTTCTTT	CRKPQTGSAFF
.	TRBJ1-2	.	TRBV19	TGTGCCAGTAGTATCGGCAGGGACTATGGCTACACCTTC	CASSIGRDYGYTF
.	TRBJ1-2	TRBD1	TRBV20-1	TGCAGTCGAACACGGACAGGGGGCTACACCTTC	CSRTRTGGYTF
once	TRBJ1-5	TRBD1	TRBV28	TGTGCCAGCAGTAGGGACAGGGGGGGAATCAATCAGCCCCAGCATTTT	CASSRDRGGINQPQHF
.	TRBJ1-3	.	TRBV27	TGTGCCAGCAGTTTCGCGGGGACCTCTGGAAACACCATATATTTT	CASSFAGTSGNTIYF
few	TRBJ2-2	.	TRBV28	TGTGCCAGCAGTTCCCGGACTGGCAACACCGGGGAGCTGTTTTTT	CASSSRTGNTGELFF
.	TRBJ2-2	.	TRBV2	TGTGCCAGCAGTGATATTCCAGTACGTGGCACCGGGGAGCTGTTTTTT	CASSDIPVRGTGELFF
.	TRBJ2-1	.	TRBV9	TGTGCCAGCAGCTTCTCAGCGGGTTCCTACAATGAGCAGTTCTTC	CASSFSAGSYNEQFF
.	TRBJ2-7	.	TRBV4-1	TGCGCCAGCAGCCAAGAACTGGCGGCGAGGCCCCACGAGCAGTACTTC	CASSQELAARPHEQYF
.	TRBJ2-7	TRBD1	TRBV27	TGTGCCAGCAGTTCTGACAGGGGGCAACACGAGCAGTACTTC	CASSSDRGQHEQYF
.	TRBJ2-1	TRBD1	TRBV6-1	TGTGCCAGCAGACCAGACAGGGTACGCGATGAGCAGTTCTTC	CASRPDRVRDEQFF
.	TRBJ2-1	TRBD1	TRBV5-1	TGCGCCAGCAGCGTCTCGAGGACAGGGAAAATGGCGGACTACAATGAGCAGTTCTTC	CASSVSRTGKMADYNEQFF
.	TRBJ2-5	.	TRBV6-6	TGTTGCGCCGGGAATCGAAACCAAGAGACCCAGTACTTC	CCAGNRNQETQYF
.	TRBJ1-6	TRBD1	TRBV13	TGTGCCAGCAGCGTTACAGGGGGCTATAATTCACCCCTCCACTTT	CASSVTGGYNSPLHF
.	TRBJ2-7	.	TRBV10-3	TGTGCCATCAGTGGGGTGGGCAGGGGAAGGACCTACGAGCAGTACTTC	CAISGVGRGRTYEQYF
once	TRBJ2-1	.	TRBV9	TGTGCCAGCAGCGTTAGGGACTTATACAATGAGCAGTTCTTC	CASSVRDLYNEQFF
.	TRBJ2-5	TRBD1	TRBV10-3	TGTGCCATCAGTGCTGGGACAGGGATAGAGACCCAGTACTTC	CAISAGTGIETQYF
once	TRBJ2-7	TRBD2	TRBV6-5	TGTGCCAGCAGTTACAAACTAGCGGGAGCCTACGAGCAGTACTTC	CASSYKLAGAYEQYF
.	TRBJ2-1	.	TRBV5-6	TGTGCCAGCAGCTCGCGCCCTAGCGCGGACAATGAGCAGTTCTTC	CASSSRPSADNEQFF
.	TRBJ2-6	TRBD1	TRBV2	TGTGCCAGCACCGCCGGGACAGGGATGATATCTGGGGCCAACGTCCTGACTTTC	CASTAGTGMISGANVLTF
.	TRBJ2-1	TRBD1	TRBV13	TGTGCCAGCAGCTTATCCGGGACAGGCTACAATGAGCAGTTCTTC	CASSLSGTGYNEQFF
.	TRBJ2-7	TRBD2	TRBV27	TGTGCCAGCAGTTTAGTCCCCGGGACTAGCAGCTGGCAGTACTTC	CASSLVPGTSSWQYF
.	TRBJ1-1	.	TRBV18	TGTGCCAGCTCACCACGGGAGGGATTGCCCACTGAAGCTTTCTTT	CASSPREGLPTEAFF
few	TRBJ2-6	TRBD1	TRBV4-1	TGCGCCAGCAGCCAAGAGGGACAGAGATCTGGGGCCAACGTCCTGACTTTC	CASSQEGQRSGANVLTF
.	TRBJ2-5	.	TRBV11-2	TGTGCCAGCAGCTTATTCGGCGGCCAAGAGACCCAGTACTTC	CASSLFGGQETQYF
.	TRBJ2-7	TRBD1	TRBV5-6	TGTGCCAGCACCCTCACAGGGGTCGAGCAGTACTTC	CASTLTGVEQYF
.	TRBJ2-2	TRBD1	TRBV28	TGTGCCAGCAGTTACACATGGACAGGGGCCACCGGGGAGCTGTTTTTT	CASSYTWTGATGELFF
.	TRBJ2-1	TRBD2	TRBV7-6	TGTGCCAGTGCCCCCAGACGAGGTAGCGGGAGTGAGCAGTTCTTC	CASAPRRGSGSEQFF
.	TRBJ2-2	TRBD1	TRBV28	TGTGCCAGCAGTCGACTTAGGACAGGGAGGACCGGGGAGCTGTTTTTT	CASSRLRTGRTGELFF
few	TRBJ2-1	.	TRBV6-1	TGTGCCAGCAGTGAACCGGGACTCGGATTTAATGAGCAGTTCTTC	CASSEPGLGFNEQFF
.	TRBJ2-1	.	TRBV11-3	TGTGCCAGCAGGTTAAAGGGGAATGAGCAGTTCTTC	CASRLKGNEQFF
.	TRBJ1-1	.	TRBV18	TGTGCCAGCTCACCGTACAGGGAGAACACTGAAGCTTTCTTT	CASSPYRENTEAFF
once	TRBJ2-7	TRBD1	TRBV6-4	TGTGCCAGAGAAGCCCTTCACAGGGGGCAGTCCTACGAGCAGTACTTC	CAREALHRGQSYEQYF
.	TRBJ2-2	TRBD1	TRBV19	TGTGCCAGTAGTATTCCCGGACAGGGGAACACCGGGGAGCTGTTTTTT	CASSIPGQGNTGELFF
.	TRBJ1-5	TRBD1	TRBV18	TGTGCCAGCTCACGGACAGGGAGGGAACAGCCCCAGCATTTT	CASSRTGREQPQHF
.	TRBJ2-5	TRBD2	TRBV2	TGTGCCAGCAGTGTCTGGGGGGAGGGAAGTGTCCAAGAGACCCAGTACTTC	CASSVWGEGSVQETQYF
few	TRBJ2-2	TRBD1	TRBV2	TGTGCCAGCAGTGAAGCGTTTATTTTCTGGGACAGGTTTATCACCGGGGAGCTGTTTTTT	CASSEAFIFWDRFITGELFF
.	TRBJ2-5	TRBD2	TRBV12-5	TGTGCTAGTGGCGGTGGACTAGCGGGACGGGAGACCCAGTACTTC	CASGGGLAGRETQYF
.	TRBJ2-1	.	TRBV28	TGTGCCAGCACCACCCATGGCGGGACCTACAATGAGCAGTTCTTC	CASTTHGGTYNEQFF
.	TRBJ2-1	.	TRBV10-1	TGCGCCAGCAGTGAGCTCGGTAATGAGCAGTTCTTC	CASSELGNEQFF
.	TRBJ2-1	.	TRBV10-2	TGCGCCAGCAGTGGAGCGGATCCCTACAATGAGCAGTTCTTC	CASSGADPYNEQFF
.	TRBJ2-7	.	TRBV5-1	TGCGCCAGCAGCTTGGTAGGGGCTAAAGACGAGCAGTACTTC	CASSLVGAKDEQYF
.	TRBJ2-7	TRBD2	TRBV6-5	TGTGCCAGCAGCTCCCCCCGGACTAGCTCCTACGAGCAGTACTTC	CASSSPRTSSYEQYF
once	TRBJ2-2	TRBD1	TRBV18	TGTGCCAGCTCACGACAGGGGAACACCGGGGAGCTGTTTTTT	CASSRQGNTGELFF
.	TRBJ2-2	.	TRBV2	TGTGCCAGCGCAGGGGGACTGAACACCGGGGAGCTGTTTTTT	CASAGGLNTGELFF
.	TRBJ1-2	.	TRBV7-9	TGTGCCAGCAGCTTTGGCCAGGGCCCAGTGGGCTACACCTTC	CASSFGQGPVGYTF
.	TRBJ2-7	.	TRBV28	TGTGCCAGCAGTCTTCAGGTAGAAATGGGCGAGCAGTACTTC	CASSLQVEMGEQYF
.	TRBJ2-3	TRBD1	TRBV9	TGTGCCAGCAGCGACGGGACAGCAGATACGCAGTATTTT	CASSDGTADTQYF
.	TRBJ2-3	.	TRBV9	TGTGCCAGCAGCGTAGGATTCGGGAACACAGATACGCAGTATTTT	CASSVGFGNTDTQYF
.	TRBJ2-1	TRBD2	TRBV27	TGTGCCAGCACCCGAGGGACTAGCGGGGTCTACAATGAGCAGTTCTTC	CASTRGTSGVYNEQFF
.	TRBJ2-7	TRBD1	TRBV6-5	TGTGCCAGCAGTAAGGGACAGGGAACCTACGAGCAGTACTTC	CASSKGQGTYEQYF
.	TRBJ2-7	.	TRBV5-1	TGCGCCAGCAGCTCGACAGGAGACTCCTACGAGCAGTACTTC	CASSSTGDSYEQYF
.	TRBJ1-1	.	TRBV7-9	TGTGCCAGCAGCTTTGGGAGGGTTCTGGACCCTGAAGCTTTCTTT	CASSFGRVLDPEAFF
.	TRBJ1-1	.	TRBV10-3	TGTGCCATCAGTGAGTCGAGACGGGGGGCGAACACTGAAGCTTTCTTT	CAISESRRGANTEAFF
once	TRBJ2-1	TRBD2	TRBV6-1	TGTGCCAGCAGTGAAGAACTAGCGGGAGGCAATGAGCAGTTCTTC	CASSEELAGGNEQFF
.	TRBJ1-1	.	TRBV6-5	TGTGCCAGCAGTGGCAGGGCCGTTGGGGCTTTCTTT	CASSGRAVGAFF
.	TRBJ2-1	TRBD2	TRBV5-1	TGCGCCAGCAGCTTGGGATCGCTAGCGGGAATTGGCGAGCAGTTCTTC	CASSLGSLAGIGEQFF
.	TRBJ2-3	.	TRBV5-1	TGCGCCAGCAGCTTCCCCGGGATATTTGATACGCAGTATTTT	CASSFPGIFDTQYF